Below are 17 T cell receptor beta chains sequenced from a single sample in a study of blood T cell repertoires in COVID-19. This table comes from immunoSEQ multiplex PCR, and its TCRdb copy is limited to in-frame clones, with some not included. The repertoire consists of over 200,000 clones, with around 80% occurring once and the leading ten covering roughly 7.6%. Sequenced input: peripheral blood. The receptors stem from a woman between 50 and 59 years old with acute or convalescent COVID-19.

The chain employs TRBV24-1 and TRBJ2-5, with TRBD2 matching over 11 bases. Germline V gene lookup returns CDR1 KGHDR and CDR2 SFDVKD. This CDR3 spans 13 amino acids. V lost 7 bases and J lost 4; bases outside the gene matches: 1. The CDR3 sequence is CATRTSGVETQYF. DNA of the CDR3: TGTGCCACCAGGACTAGCGGGGTAGAGACCCAGTACTTC.

This clone was seen a single time. The chain has TRBV10-3 and TRBJ2-1; 11 positions agree with TRBD2. The junction had 6 bases not matched to a gene; V was cut back by 2 bases and J by 6 bases. Germline V gene data show CDR1 as ENHRY and CDR2 as SYGVKD. This CDR3 spans 16 amino acids. CDR3 in amino acids: CAISEPGTSGGNEQFF. CDR3 in DNA: TGTGCCATCAGTGAGCCCGGGACTAGCGGTGGCAATGAGCAGTTCTTC.

This chain joins TRBV5-1 and TRBJ1-1, with TRBD1 matching 7 bases. In germline, CDR1 is SGHRS, CDR2 YFSETQ. CDR3 length: 15 residues. The junction had 10 bases not matched to a gene; V was cut back by 3 bases and J by 5 bases. CDR3 sequence reads: CASSSKQAGGTEAFF. DNA of the CDR3: TGCGCCAGCAGCTCGAAACAAGCAGGGGGAACTGAAGCTTTCTTT. Full variable domain (outside the CDR3, taken from reference TRBV5-1 and TRBJ1-1): KAGVTQTPRYLIKTRGQQVTLSCSPISGHRSVSWYQQTPGQGLQFLFEYFSETQRNKGNFPGRFSGRQFSNSRSEMNVSTLELGDSALYLCASSSKQAGGTEAFFGQGTRLTVV.

The chain couples TRBV24-1 to TRBJ2-5; 15 bases are a match to TRBD2. The ends lost 1 base at V and 4 bases at J; junction bases unmatched: 9. Germline values: CDR1 KGHDR, CDR2 SFDVKD. The CDR3 spans 19 residues. DNA of the CDR3: TGTGCCACCAGTGATTTAGGGGGACTAGCGGGAGGCTCGGGAGAGACCCAGTACTTC. Amino acid sequence: CATSDLGGLAGGSGETQYF.

The chain combines TRBV6-5 with TRBJ2-5; 7 nucleotides line up with TRBD1. This CDR3 has 13 amino acids. Per the germline V gene, CDR1 is MNHEY and CDR2 is SVGAGI. Germline trimming cut 7 bases from V and 2 bases from J; bases unmatched to any gene: 4. Here the CDR3 reads CASNNRGQETQYF. The CDR3 bases are TGTGCCAGCAACAACAGGGGTCAAGAGACCCAGTACTTC.

There are a few counts of this clone. The chain couples TRBV5-4 to TRBJ2-7; D unresolved. V was clipped by 5 bases and J by 3 bases, with 6 bases between them. CDR1 is SGHNT and CDR2 is YYREEE in the germline V gene (reference sequence). CDR3 length: 11 amino acids. The CDR3: CASSIDYEQYF. The CDR3 bases are TGTGCCAGCAGTATAGACTACGAGCAGTACTTC.

This clone was observed a single time. The chain recombines TRBV12-3 or TRBV12-4 with TRBJ2-3, with 9 positions matching TRBD2. V lost 2 bases and J lost 6; bases outside the gene matches: 0. This CDR3 has 13 amino acids. CDR3 region: CASSLLAGDTQYF. The CDR3 DNA follows: TGTGCCAGCAGTTTACTAGCGGGGGATACGCAGTATTTT.

This sequence joins TRBV28 and TRBJ2-5, with D possibly TRBD1 on 5 matching bases. V lost 8 bases and J lost 2, with 24 bases in between. CDR1 is MDHEN, CDR2 SYDVKM, per germline. This CDR3 has 17 amino acids. CDR3 nucleotide sequence: TGTGCCAGCTACAGTTTTGCTAGGGGTGCGGTACAAGAGACCCAGTACTTC. Protein: CASYSFARGAVQETQYF.

This clone is medium-sized within its sample. This sequence joins TRBV30 and TRBJ2-1; 9 bases agree with TRBD2. This CDR3 spans 12 amino acids. Per the germline V gene, CDR1 is GTSNPN and CDR2 is SVGIG (reference sequence). The CDR3 sequence is CGSGGSYNEQFF. The CDR3, as DNA: TGTGGAAGCGGGGGGTCCTACAATGAGCAGTTCTTC. Supplemented by reference TRBV30 and TRBJ2-1, the full variable domain reads SQTIHQWPATLVQPVGSPLSLECTVEGTSNPNLYWYRQAAGRGLQLLFYSVGIGQISSEVPQNLSASRPQDRQFILSSKKLLLSDSGFYLCGSGGSYNEQFFGPGTRLTVL.

This rearrangement joins TRBV18 to TRBJ1-6, with D unresolved. The V end lost 4 bases, the J end lost 5 bases, and 9 bases lay between the germline ends. Germline CDR1 and CDR2: KGHSH and LQKENI. This CDR3 has 14 residues. Written as DNA, the CDR3 is TGTGCCAGCTCACTATCCCAGGATAATTCACCCCTCCACTTT. It codes for CASSLSQDNSPLHF.

The chain recombines TRBV2 with TRBJ2-7; 8 nucleotides match TRBD2. The CDR3 is 15 residues long. Trimming at V came to 5 bases and at J to 5 bases, leaving 11 bases not matched to a gene. CDR1 is SNHLY and CDR2 is FYNNEI in the germline V gene. The DNA for the CDR3 is TGTGCCAGCAGTCCCCCGGGACTAGTGGGCGACGAGCAGTACTTC. As protein: CASSPPGLVGDEQYF.

The V call is TRBV7-9, the J call TRBJ2-1, with D perhaps matching TRBD1 (6 bases). V shed 5 bases and J shed 12 bases, with 20 bases lying between them. The CDR3 totals 14 residues. Germline CDR1 reads SEHNR; CDR2 reads FQNEAQ (reference sequence). DNA for the CDR3: TGTGCCAGCAGCCGGACACAGGGAAGGAGTACGCAGTTCTTC. Translating gives CASSRTQGRSTQFF. Together with reference TRBV7-9 and TRBJ2-1, the CDR3 gives the full variable domain: DTGVSQNPRHKITKRGQNVTFRCDPISEHNRLYWYRQTLGQGPEFLTYFQNEAQLEKSRLLSDRFSAERPKGSFSTLEIQRTEQGDSAMYLCASSRTQGRSTQFFGPGTRLTVL.

The table lists this clone with a few counts. CDR3 sequence reads: CASSGFGRGDDTQYF. DNA of the CDR3: TGTGCCAGCAGCGGTTTCGGCAGGGGGGACGATACGCAGTATTTT. The V call is TRBV9, the J call TRBJ2-3; a weak D match, TRBD1 (7 bases). Trimming left V 3 bases short and J 6 bases short, with 17 bases between. Germline V gene lookup returns CDR1 SGDLS and CDR2 YYNGEE. This CDR3 comprises 15 residues.

The rearrangement links TRBV6-5 to TRBJ1-2, with 7 bases fitting TRBD1. Germline CDR1 is MNHEY and CDR2 is SVGAGI. Trimming cost V 0 bases and J 8 bases; bases outside gene matches: 9. The CDR3 covers 15 residues. CDR3 bases: TGTGCCAGCAGTTACTCCCCGACAGGGCTGGCGGGCTACACCTTC. Translated, it gives CASSYSPTGLAGYTF.

The J gene is TRBJ2-3, the V gene TRBV5-1; 12 nucleotides agree with TRBD2. Losses at the gene ends were 0 bases for V and 5 bases for J; bases not matched to a gene: 7. The CDR3 loop spans 17 amino acids. Germline V gene lookup returns CDR1 SGHRS and CDR2 YFSETQ. As DNA, the CDR3 is TGCGCCAGCAGCTTGGCCCGGACTAGCGGGACCCAAGATACGCAGTATTTT. Translated, it gives CASSLARTSGTQDTQYF. The whole variable domain, remainder taken from reference TRBV5-1 and TRBJ2-3, is KAGVTQTPRYLIKTRGQQVTLSCSPISGHRSVSWYQQTPGQGLQFLFEYFSETQRNKGNFPGRFSGRQFSNSRSEMNVSTLELGDSALYLCASSLARTSGTQDTQYFGPGTRLTVL.

The rearrangement joins TRBV5-1 to TRBJ1-5; 9 nucleotides align to TRBD1. CDR3 size: 15 residues. Germline CDR1 is SGHRS and CDR2 is YFSETQ. Trimming removed 5 bases from V and 1 base from J; junction bases left unmatched: 4. The CDR3 loop is CASRVGQGSNQPQHF. CDR3 DNA: TGCGCCAGCAGGGTTGGACAGGGGAGCAATCAGCCCCAGCATTTT.

This clone was counted a single time. The rearrangement uses TRBV3-1 (or the pseudogene TRBV3-2) and TRBJ2-5, with D unresolved. Per the germline V gene, CDR1 is LGHDT and CDR2 is YNNKEL (reference sequence). The V end lost 8 bases, the J end lost 9 bases, and 13 bases lay between the germline ends. This CDR3 spans 11 amino acids. CDR3 in amino acids: CASGDGWAQYF. The CDR3 DNA reads TGTGCCAGCGGCGACGGGTGGGCCCAGTACTTC.